This T cell receptor beta chain came from a study of cytomegalovirus exposure and HLA in healthy donors. The PCR made use of 60 Vbeta and 13 Jbeta primers. TCRdb's copy holds only in-frame clones and misses some; the assay was immunoSEQ multiplex PCR. Of approximately 170,000 clones in the sample, 78% are singletons; the top ten hold around 7%. The junction had 12 bases not matched to a gene; V was cut back by 5 bases and J by 4 bases. Germline-derived CDR1 and CDR2 are SGHVS and FQNEAQ. CDR3 size: 16 residues. Material for sequencing was PBMCs. The rearrangement uses TRBV7-8 and TRBJ2-7; 9 bases line up with TRBD1. This TCR came from a woman aged 40 to 50 in good health and CMV-seropositive. CDR3 sequence: CASSDFSGTGNYEQYF. CDR3 nucleotides: TGTGCCAGCAGCGATTTTTCCGGGACAGGGAATTACGAGCAGTACTTC.